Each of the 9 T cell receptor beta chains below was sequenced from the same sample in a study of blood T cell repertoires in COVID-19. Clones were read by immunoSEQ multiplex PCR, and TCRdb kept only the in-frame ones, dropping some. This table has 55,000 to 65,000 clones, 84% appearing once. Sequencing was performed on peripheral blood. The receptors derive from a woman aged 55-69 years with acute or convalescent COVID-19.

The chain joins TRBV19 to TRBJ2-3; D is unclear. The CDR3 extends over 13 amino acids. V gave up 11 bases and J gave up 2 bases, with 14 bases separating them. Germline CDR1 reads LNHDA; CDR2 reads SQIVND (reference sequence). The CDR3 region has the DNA TGTGCCGTCGGAACAGACCTCACAGATACGCAGTATTTT. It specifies CAVGTDLTDTQYF.

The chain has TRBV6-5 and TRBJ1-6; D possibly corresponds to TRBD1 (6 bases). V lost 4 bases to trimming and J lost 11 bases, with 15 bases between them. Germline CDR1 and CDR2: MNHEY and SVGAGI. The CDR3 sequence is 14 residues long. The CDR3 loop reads CASSLRGGGAPLHF. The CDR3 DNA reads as TGTGCCAGCAGTTTACGGGGGGGCGGGGCACCCCTCCACTTT.

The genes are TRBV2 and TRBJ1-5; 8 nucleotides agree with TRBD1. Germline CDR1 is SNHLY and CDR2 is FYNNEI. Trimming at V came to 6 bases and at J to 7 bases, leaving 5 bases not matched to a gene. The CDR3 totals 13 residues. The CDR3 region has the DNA TGTGCCAGCAGACCGACAGGGGAGCAGCCCCAGCATTTT. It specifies CASRPTGEQPQHF. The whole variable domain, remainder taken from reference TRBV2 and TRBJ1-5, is EPEVTQTPSHQVTQMGQEVILRCVPISNHLYFYWYRQILGQKVEFLVSFYNNEISEKSEIFDDQFSVERPDGSNFTLKIRSTKLEDSAMYFCASRPTGEQPQHFGDGTRLSIL.

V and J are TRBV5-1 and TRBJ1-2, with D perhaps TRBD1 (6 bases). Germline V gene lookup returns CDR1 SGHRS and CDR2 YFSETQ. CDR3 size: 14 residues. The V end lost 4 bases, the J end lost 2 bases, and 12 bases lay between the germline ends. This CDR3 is CASSLGRGNYGYTF. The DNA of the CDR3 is TGCGCCAGCAGCCTTGGCAGGGGAAACTATGGCTACACCTTC.

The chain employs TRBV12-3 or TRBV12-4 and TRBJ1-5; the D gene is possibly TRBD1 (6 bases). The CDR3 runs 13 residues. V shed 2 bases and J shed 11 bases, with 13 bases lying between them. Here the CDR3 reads CASSLSTGKAQHF. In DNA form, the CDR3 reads TGTGCCAGCAGTTTATCAACAGGGAAGGCCCAGCATTTT.

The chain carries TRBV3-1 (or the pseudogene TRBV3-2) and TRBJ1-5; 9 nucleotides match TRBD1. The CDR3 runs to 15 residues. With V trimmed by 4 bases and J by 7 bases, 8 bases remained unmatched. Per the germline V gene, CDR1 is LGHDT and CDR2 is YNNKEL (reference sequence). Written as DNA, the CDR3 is TGTGCCAGCAGCCCCGGGACAGGGAAGGGCCAGCCCCAGCATTTT. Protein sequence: CASSPGTGKGQPQHF.

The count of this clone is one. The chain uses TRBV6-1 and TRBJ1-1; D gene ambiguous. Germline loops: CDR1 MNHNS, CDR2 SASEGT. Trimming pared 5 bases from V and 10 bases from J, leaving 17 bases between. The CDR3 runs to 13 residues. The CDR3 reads CASSSQPTSTAFF. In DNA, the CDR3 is TGTGCCAGCAGTTCACAGCCCACAAGTACAGCTTTCTTT.

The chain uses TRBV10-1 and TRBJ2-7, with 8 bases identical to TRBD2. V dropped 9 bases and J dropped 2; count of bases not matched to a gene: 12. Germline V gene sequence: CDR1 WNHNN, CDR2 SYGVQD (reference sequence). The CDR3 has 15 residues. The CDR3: CASSSGGRRPYEQYF. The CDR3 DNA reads TGCGCCAGTTCGAGCGGGGGCAGGAGGCCCTACGAGCAGTACTTC.

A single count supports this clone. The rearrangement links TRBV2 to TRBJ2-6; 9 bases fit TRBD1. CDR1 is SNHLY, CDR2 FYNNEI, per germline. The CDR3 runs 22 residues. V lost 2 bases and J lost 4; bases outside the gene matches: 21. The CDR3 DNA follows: TGTGCCAGCAGTGAACGCCGGAAACCGGGACAGGGTTTTACTCTGGGGGCCAACGTCCTGACTTTC. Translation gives CASSERRKPGQGFTLGANVLTF.